A selection of T cell receptor beta chains follows, all from one sample in a study of OX40 agonist ivuxolimab in advanced cancers. Assay used: immunoSEQ multiplex PCR; TCRdb lists only in-frame clones, some missing. The sample has approximately 67,000 clones, over 80% seen once. Sequences were derived from CD4+ or CD8+ T cells sorted from blood, sampled in a trial of the OX40 agonist ivuxolimab. The receptors were gathered from an adult with an advanced solid tumor such as melanoma, head and neck, liver or kidney cancer. Both conserved end residues are part of each CDR3. The D gene is left open where the match is weak. Some rows mark clone size as missing; the rest say once, few, many or name a class of expanded clone.

>.|.|TRBJ2-7|TRBV27
TGTGCCAGCAGTTTAGCGGGGAGCTCCTACGAGCAGTACTTC
CASSLAGSSYEQYF
>.|.|TRBJ2-7|TRBV7-9
TGTGCCAGCAGCCAGACCCCCCAGGACTACGAGCAGTACTTC
CASSQTPQDYEQYF
>.|.|TRBJ1-1|TRBV29-1
TGCAGCGTTGAAGAAAGGGTCACTGAAGCTTTCTTT
CSVEERVTEAFF
>.|TRBD1|TRBJ2-2|TRBV7-9
TGTGCCAGCAGCTTAGTGGGGACAGGGGCGAACACCGGGGAGCTGTTTTTT
CASSLVGTGANTGELFF
>.|TRBD1|TRBJ2-6|TRBV27
TGTGCCAGCAGCGGACAGGCTGGGGCCAACGTCCTGACTTTC
CASSGQAGANVLTF
>.|.|TRBJ2-7|TRBV30
TGTGCCTGGACGGCATGGGAATCCTACGAGCAGTACTTC
CAWTAWESYEQYF
>.|.|TRBJ2-3|TRBV6-1
TGTGCCAGCAGATTCAGGGCTGCCACAGATACGCAGTATTTT
CASRFRAATDTQYF
>.|.|TRBJ2-7|TRBV27
TGTGCCAGCAGTTTCAGGGGCGGATCGCACGAGCAGTACTTC
CASSFRGGSHEQYF
>.|TRBD1|TRBJ2-2|TRBV27
TGTGCCAGCATTCATTTAGACAGGGCGAACACCGGGGAGCTGTTTTTT
CASIHLDRANTGELFF
>few|.|TRBJ2-7|TRBV19
TGTGCCAGTAGCCAAAACTCCTACGAGCAGTACTTC
CASSQNSYEQYF
>once|.|TRBJ2-3|TRBV27
TGTGCCAGCAGTCCACTCCAGTCGAGGGGTATTTCAGATACGCAGTATTTT
CASSPLQSRGISDTQYF
>.|.|TRBJ2-2|TRBV5-5
TGTGCCAGCAGCTTGGTCGTTGGGGGCACCGGGGAGCTGTTTTTT
CASSLVVGGTGELFF
>.|.|TRBJ2-7|TRBV11-2
TGTGCCAGCAGCTTAGGATACGGTTACGAGCAGTACTTC
CASSLGYGYEQYF
>.|.|TRBJ1-1|TRBV27
TGTGCCAGCAGTTTATTTAGGGAGGCTGAAGCTTTCTTT
CASSLFREAEAFF
>.|.|TRBJ1-1|TRBV9
TGTGCCAGCAGCCCCCCCCAGGACGGGACTGAAGCTTTCTTT
CASSPPQDGTEAFF
>.|.|TRBJ1-5|TRBV27
TGTGCCAGCAGCCCCGAACCTTATAGCAATCAGCCCCAGCATTTT
CASSPEPYSNQPQHF
>.|.|TRBJ2-5|TRBV27
TGTGCCAGCAGCCCTACACAACAAGAGACCCAGTACTTC
CASSPTQQETQYF
>.|.|TRBJ1-2|TRBV4-1
TGCGCCAGCAGCCAAGATATAGGCAGGGATCATGGCTACACCTTC
CASSQDIGRDHGYTF
>.|TRBD1|TRBJ2-7|TRBV27
TGTGCCAGCAGTTTATCCGCAGGGGGCCCCTCCAGTTACGAGCAGTACTTC
CASSLSAGGPSSYEQYF
>.|.|TRBJ1-5|TRBV27
TGTGCCAGCAGTTTTGAGGGGAGCCTCAATCAGCCCCAGCATTTT
CASSFEGSLNQPQHF
>.|TRBD2|TRBJ2-3|TRBV30
TGTGCCTGGAACACCCTGGCGGGAGGGCCCAAAGGCACAGATACGCAGTATTTT
CAWNTLAGGPKGTDTQYF
>once|TRBD1|TRBJ2-7|TRBV6-4
TGTGCCAGCAGTGACTTCCGACAGGGGGTATCCTACGAGCAGTACTTC
CASSDFRQGVSYEQYF
>.|.|TRBJ2-7|TRBV5-4
TGTGCCAGCAGCGACTCCTACGAGCAGTACTTC
CASSDSYEQYF
>.|.|TRBJ2-2|TRBV4-3
TGCGCCAGCAGCCAAGATCCGCCCGGGAAAAGTCAAGGCGGGGAGCTGTTTTTT
CASSQDPPGKSQGGELFF
>.|.|TRBJ1-1|TRBV7-9
TGTGCCAGCAGCGAATCAGTGGGGATGCCCACTGAAGCTTTCTTT
CASSESVGMPTEAFF
>few|.|TRBJ1-1|TRBV18
TGTGCCAGCTCACTAACGAGGACAGCCGAAGCTTTCTTT
CASSLTRTAEAFF
>.|.|TRBJ1-1|TRBV4-2
TGTGCCAGCAGCCAAGAAGGGATGAGTGAAGCTTTCTTT
CASSQEGMSEAFF
>.|.|TRBJ2-1|TRBV7-9
TGTGCCAGCAGCACGCCGAGTTGGAGCCCGACAATGAGATCCAATGAGCAGTTCTTC
CASSTPSWSPTMRSNEQFF
>.|.|TRBJ2-3|TRBV30
TGTGCCTGGAGGGACATTCACTGGGGCTACACAGATACGCAGTATTTT
CAWRDIHWGYTDTQYF
>.|.|TRBJ2-3|TRBV7-6
TGTGCCAGCAGCTTAGCGGGGGGCACAGATACGCAGTATTTT
CASSLAGGTDTQYF
>.|.|TRBJ2-4|TRBV7-9
TGTGCCAGCAGCTTAGGCGGGGAGGATCTAGCCAAAAACATTCAGTACTTC
CASSLGGEDLAKNIQYF
>.|.|TRBJ1-5|TRBV5-5
TGTGCCAGCAGCTTGACGTGGCTAACACTCAACAATCAGCCCCAGCATTTT
CASSLTWLTLNNQPQHF
>.|.|TRBJ2-7|TRBV19
TGTGCCAGTAGTCTCAGTGCCTCTCGGTCCTACGAGCAGTACTTC
CASSLSASRSYEQYF
>many|.|TRBJ1-5|TRBV19
TGTGCCAGTAGTATGGGGTCAGGGTCCAATCAGCCCCAGCATTTT
CASSMGSGSNQPQHF
>.|TRBD1|TRBJ1-2|TRBV19
TGTGCCAGTAGTATCCCTGGGACAGGGGCCAACCCATTAACCTCTAGGGGAGGCTACACCTTC
CASSIPGTGANPLTSRGGYTF
>.|TRBD2|TRBJ2-7|TRBV10-3
TGTGCCATCAGTGCGCGGGAGTCATACGAGCAGTACTTC
CAISARESYEQYF
>.|.|TRBJ2-7|TRBV7-9
TGTGCCAGCAGCTCCCAAGCAGGGGTATTCTACGAGCAGTACTTC
CASSSQAGVFYEQYF
>.|.|TRBJ2-1|TRBV10-3
TGTGCCATCAGTTTAGGGGGTCGAGCCTCCTACAATGAGCAGTTCTTC
CAISLGGRASYNEQFF
>.|.|TRBJ1-2|TRBV7-9
TGTGCCAGCAGCTTAGCGCGTGGACAGTACTATGGCTACACCTTC
CASSLARGQYYGYTF
>.|.|TRBJ2-2|TRBV4-1
TGCGCCAGCAGTCAAGATCCTGGGGGGCGCGCCGGGGAGCTGTTTTTT
CASSQDPGGRAGELFF
>.|.|TRBJ2-7|TRBV14
TGTGCCAGCAGCCAAGACAAGGGCGGGAAAACCCACTTC
CASSQDKGGKTHF
>once|.|TRBJ1-5|TRBV5-6
TGTGCCAGCAGCGTGGGACTAGAAAATCAGCCCCAGCATTTT
CASSVGLENQPQHF
>.|TRBD1|TRBJ2-7|TRBV25-1
TGTGCCAGCAGTGAAGAGACAGGGCTCTACGAGCAGTACTTC
CASSEETGLYEQYF
>.|TRBD1|TRBJ1-5|TRBV19
TGTGCCAGTAGTACTCAACCAGGGGGTTGGAATCAGCCCCAGCATTTT
CASSTQPGGWNQPQHF
>.|TRBD1|TRBJ2-7|TRBV4-1
TGCGCCAGCAGCCAGGGACAGGGGAAGAACGAGCAGTACTTC
CASSQGQGKNEQYF
>.|TRBD1|TRBJ2-7|TRBV5-5
TGTGCCAGCAGCTCGACAGGGGACGAGCAGTACTTC
CASSSTGDEQYF
>.|.|TRBJ2-3|TRBV21-1
TGTGCCAGCAGCAAAAACAGGGGGCACACAGATACGCAGTATTTT
CASSKNRGHTDTQYF
>.|TRBD1|TRBJ1-1|TRBV6-5
TGTGCCAGCAGTTACGGCAGGGGGTACACTGAAGCTTTCTTT
CASSYGRGYTEAFF
>.|.|TRBJ1-1|TRBV19
TGTGCCAGTAGTATACTCGAGGGGAACACTGAAGCTTTCTTT
CASSILEGNTEAFF
>few|.|TRBJ1-5|TRBV4-2
TGTGCCAGCAGCTCGGGGGTTTTCCAGCCCCAGCATTTT
CASSSGVFQPQHF
>.|.|TRBJ1-1|TRBV15
TGTGCCACCAGCAGAGATATGGGGGGGATGAACACTGAAGCTTTCTTT
CATSRDMGGMNTEAFF
>.|.|TRBJ1-1|TRBV9
TGTGCCAGCAGCGTAGTGTGGGGCACGAACACTGAAGCTTTCTTT
CASSVVWGTNTEAFF
>.|.|TRBJ1-2|TRBV13
TGTGCCAGCACCCTACGGGGGGAGGGCTATGGCTACACCTTC
CASTLRGEGYGYTF
>medium-sized|TRBD1|TRBJ1-2|TRBV9
TGTGCCAGCAGCCGCGGACAGGGGGCGCGGGCCAACTATGGCTACACCTTC
CASSRGQGARANYGYTF
>.|.|TRBJ2-7|TRBV5-6
TGTGCCAGCAGCTTATCTAGGATCGAGCAGTACTTC
CASSLSRIEQYF
>.|.|TRBJ2-1|TRBV7-3
TGTGCCAGCAGCTTAACGGGGGACCCGCTAAAGTACAATGAGCAGTTCTTC
CASSLTGDPLKYNEQFF
>once|TRBD1|TRBJ1-4|TRBV7-6
TGTGCCAGCAGCCTGAACAGGGGGCGGGAAAAACTGTTTTTT
CASSLNRGREKLFF
>.|TRBD1|TRBJ2-1|TRBV5-4
TGTGCCAGCAGCTTGGGGACAGGGGAGGGAGAGCAGTTCTTC
CASSLGTGEGEQFF